These 22 T cell receptor beta chains were sequenced from one sample in a study of blood T cell repertoires in COVID-19. Profiled with immunoSEQ multiplex PCR; TCRdb holds only in-frame clones, not every one. The table has approximately 170,000 clones, 84% seen once. Sequenced input: peripheral blood. The source is a man aged 70 or older with active or convalescent COVID-19.

The genes are TRBV5-4 and TRBJ1-2; D perhaps matches TRBD1 (5 bases). The CDR3 totals 14 residues. V dropped 1 base and J dropped 5 bases, with 12 bases sitting between them. The V gene's germline CDR1 is SGHNT and CDR2 YYREEE (reference sequence). In DNA, the CDR3 is TGTGCCAGCAGCTTGCTTGGGACTTCTTATGGCTACACCTTC. It codes for CASSLLGTSYGYTF.

The CDR3 DNA reads TGTGCCAGCAGCTTGAGGGGGCTGCAGGGGGCCAGTGGCTACACCTTC. This gives the protein CASSLRGLQGASGYTF. The V and J genes are TRBV5-6 and TRBJ1-2, with 8 bases fitting TRBD1. Germline assignment: CDR1 SGHDT and CDR2 YYEEEE. The CDR3 is 16 residues long. J gave up 7 bases and V 1 base, and 12 bases lay outside the gene matches.

The rearrangement joins TRBV5-1 to TRBJ2-2; the match to TRBD2 covers 11 bases. V was pared by 2 bases and J by 0 bases, with 6 bases of the junction left unmatched. The CDR3 is 18 residues long. In germline, CDR1 is SGHRS, CDR2 YFSETQ. CDR3 loop: CASSFGASGRTNTGELFF. The CDR3 DNA reads TGCGCCAGCAGCTTTGGGGCTAGCGGGAGGACGAACACCGGGGAGCTGTTTTTT.

The gene calls are TRBV28 and TRBJ2-1; perhaps TRBD2 as D (6 bases). The V gene's germline CDR1 is MDHEN and CDR2 SYDVKM. V lost 3 bases to trimming and J lost 4 bases, with 10 bases between them. The CDR3 runs to 14 residues. This CDR3 reads CASSFGGVYNEQFF. In DNA form, the CDR3 reads TGTGCCAGCAGTTTTGGAGGGGTGTACAATGAGCAGTTCTTC.

The chain recombines TRBV7-3 with TRBJ2-1; TRBD2 matches 7 bases. V was pared by 1 base and J by 12 bases, with 3 bases of the junction left unmatched. Germline CDR1 is SGHTA and CDR2 is FQGTGA. The CDR3 extends over 12 amino acids. The chain's CDR3 is CASSLRAGVQFF. The CDR3 nucleotides are TGTGCCAGCAGCTTAAGGGCGGGAGTGCAGTTCTTC.

The chain has TRBV29-1 and TRBJ1-2; D remains ambiguous. The V and J ends lost 5 bases and 6 bases respectively, with 7 bases between them. Per germline, CDR1 SQVTM and CDR2 ANQGSEA. This CDR3 is built from 10 residues. The CDR3 sequence is CSVPPHGYTF. For the CDR3, the DNA is TGCAGCGTTCCTCCCCATGGCTACACCTTC.

The chain combines TRBV7-2 with TRBJ2-1; weak D call: TRBD2 (5 bases). Trimming took off 1 base at V and 6 bases at J, with 19 bases between the two ends. The CDR3 is 17 amino acids. The germline gives CDR1 SGHTA, CDR2 FQGNSA. The CDR3 sequence: CASSLDWAGGYSNEQFF. The CDR3 DNA sequence: TGTGCCAGCAGCTTAGATTGGGCTGGCGGGTACAGCAATGAGCAGTTCTTC.

This CDR3 is CASSLSGRKNYGYTF. The CDR3 region has the DNA TGTGCCAGCAGTTTAAGCGGACGGAAGAACTATGGCTACACCTTC. The chain carries TRBV28 and TRBJ1-2; D is unresolved. The V end lost 2 bases, the J end lost 2 bases, and 12 bases lay between the germline ends. CDR1 is MDHEN, CDR2 SYDVKM, per germline. The CDR3 is 15 amino acids.

This chain links TRBV18 with TRBJ2-3; unclear D gene. This CDR3 has 15 amino acids. The germline CDR1 and CDR2 sequences are KGHSH and LQKENI. V lost 5 bases to trimming and J lost 2 bases, with 14 bases between them. The CDR3 here is CASSISNRVTDTQYF. Here the CDR3 DNA reads TGTGCCAGCTCAATTTCGAACAGAGTCACAGATACGCAGTATTTT.

In its sample, this clone was seen a few times. The DNA of the CDR3 is TGTGCCAGCAGTCTTTCTTACGAGCAGTACTTC. Its protein is CASSLSYEQYF. The chain combines TRBV25-1 with TRBJ2-7; D uncertain. Germline CDR1 and CDR2: MGHDK and SYGVNS. Deletions cut 5 bases from V and 4 bases from J, with 6 bases between. The CDR3 contains 11 residues.

This chain joins TRBV18 and TRBJ1-6; unclear D gene. The V and J ends lost 6 bases and 0 bases respectively, with 9 bases between them. CDR3 length: 15 amino acids. The V gene's germline CDR1 is KGHSH and CDR2 LQKENI. Here the CDR3 DNA reads TGTGCCAGCTCGCCCTGGGCCTCCTATAATTCACCCCTCCACTTT. Residues: CASSPWASYNSPLHF. Full variable domain (remainder filled in from reference TRBV18 and TRBJ1-6): NAGVMQNPRHLVRRRGQEARLRCSPMKGHSHVYWYRQLPEEGLKFMVYLQKENIIDESGMPKERFSAEFPKEGPSILRIQQVVRGDSAAYFCASSPWASYNSPLHFGNGTRLTVT.

The chain employs TRBV5-1 and TRBJ2-7; no reliable D call. Trimming took 0 bases from V and 4 from J, leaving 5 bases between them. Germline lookup yields CDR1 SGHRS and CDR2 YFSETQ. The CDR3 runs 12 residues. The chain's CDR3 is CASSLVRYEQYF. DNA of the CDR3: TGCGCCAGCAGCTTGGTGCGTTACGAGCAGTACTTC.

The rearrangement links TRBV5-1 to TRBJ2-2; D gene uncertain. Germline values: CDR1 SGHRS, CDR2 YFSETQ. The CDR3 sequence is 16 residues long. The ends were cut back, 2 bases at V and 1 base at J, with 12 bases in the middle. CDR3 sequence reads: CASSLYDSLNTGELFF. The CDR3 DNA follows: TGCGCCAGCAGCTTATATGATAGTCTGAACACCGGGGAGCTGTTTTTT.

V gene TRBV11-2 combines with J gene TRBJ2-5; TRBD2 aligns across 7 bases. CDR1 SGHAT and CDR2 FQNNGV come from the germline V gene. V shed 3 bases and J 4 bases; nucleotides not matched to a gene: 5. This CDR3 has 14 residues. The CDR3 loop reads CASSFGGGRETQYF. For the CDR3, the DNA is TGTGCCAGCAGCTTCGGCGGGGGTAGAGAGACCCAGTACTTC.

The chain employs TRBV6-2 or TRBV6-3 and TRBJ2-3, with 7 bases aligning to TRBD2. V was pared by 4 bases and J by 2 bases, with 3 bases of the junction left unmatched. Germline values: CDR1 MNHEY, CDR2 SVGEGT. The CDR3 extends over 14 amino acids. CDR3 nucleotides: TGTGCCAGCAGTTCAAGCGGGAACACAGATACGCAGTATTTT. It translates to CASSSSGNTDTQYF.

CDR3 sequence (DNA): TGTGCCAGCTACAGCAACACCGGGGAGCTGTTTTTT. Translation: CASYSNTGELFF. V usage is TRBV3-1 (or the pseudogene TRBV3-2) and J usage is TRBJ2-2; D remains unclear. V lost 8 bases and J 2 bases, leaving 6 bases between the germline ends. Germline V gene data show CDR1 as LGHDT and CDR2 as YNNKEL (reference sequence). This CDR3 comprises 12 residues.

The CDR3 is CASSRATGTWSYEQYF. The DNA of the CDR3 is TGCGCCAGCAGTCGAGCGACCGGGACTTGGTCCTACGAGCAGTACTTC. The chain has TRBV4-1 and TRBJ2-7; the D gene is possibly TRBD2 (6 bases). V shed 6 bases and J shed 1 base, with 19 bases lying between them. The CDR3 is 16 amino acids. Germline V CDR1 and CDR2: MGHRA, YSYEKL.

The V and J genes are TRBV19 and TRBJ1-6, with D perhaps TRBD1 (5 bases). V was clipped by 7 bases and J by 8 bases, with 15 bases between them. The V gene's germline CDR1 is LNHDA and CDR2 SQIVND (reference sequence). The CDR3 sequence is 14 residues long. This CDR3 is CASTVGGTHSPLHF. The CDR3 region has the DNA TGTGCCAGTACCGTGGGGGGGACTCATTCACCCCTCCACTTT.

This chain links TRBV5-4 with TRBJ1-4; 7 positions match TRBD1. Germline V CDR1 and CDR2: SGHNT, YYREEE (reference sequence). The CDR3 spans 13 residues. Trimming at V came to 4 bases and at J to 5 bases, leaving 2 bases not matched to a gene. Written as DNA, the CDR3 is TGTGCCAGCAGCACGGGACAGAATGAAAAACTGTTTTTT. Protein product: CASSTGQNEKLFF.

The chain combines TRBV5-4 with TRBJ1-1; no firm D call. The ends were cut back, 3 bases at V and 0 bases at J, with 9 bases in the middle. CDR1 SGHNT and CDR2 YYREEE come from the germline V gene (reference sequence). This CDR3 contains 14 residues. The CDR3 nucleotides are TGTGCCAGCAGCTGGGGAGTGATGAACACTGAAGCTTTCTTT. Protein: CASSWGVMNTEAFF.

A few counts support this clone. The V call is TRBV15, the J call TRBJ2-3; no clear D. The V end was cut by 0 bases, the J end by 6 bases, with 10 bases between. This CDR3 contains 14 residues. The germline V gene encodes CDR1 LNHNV and CDR2 YYDKDF (reference sequence). The CDR3: CATSRDKRSDTQYF. The CDR3 DNA sequence: TGTGCCACCAGCAGAGACAAGCGATCCGATACGCAGTATTTT.

The chain uses TRBV18 and TRBJ1-1, with a weak D call TRBD1 (5 bases). This CDR3 has 12 residues. The V gene's germline CDR1 is KGHSH and CDR2 LQKENI. Trimming removed 4 bases from V and 14 bases from J, with 17 bases in between. The CDR3 sequence: CASSQSDTEEFF. CDR3 DNA: TGTGCCAGCTCACAATCGGACACCGAGGAGTTCTTT.